These 2 T cell receptor beta chains were sequenced from one sample in a study of tumor-infiltrating lymphocytes in primary liver carcinoma. Unsorted whole blood supplied the blood RNA, and germline DNA was isolated too. From 500 ng of total RNA, TCR beta-specific cDNA was reverse-transcribed using a constant-region primer. Nested multiplex PCR, run for three rounds with slightly modified ARM-PCR, yielded TCR beta libraries. The study ran its first two PCR rounds for roughly 11 cycles each, using TRBV1-TRBV30 forward primers and a C-beta reverse primer. TCRdb used MiXCR to reprocess the multiplex PCR reads, holding one entry per CDR3 protein. The repertoire has more than 150,000 distinct CDR3 sequences, 50% to 75% of them found once; the top ten carry under 75%. The sample comprised peripheral blood. The receptors were gathered from a middle-aged man with primary liver carcinoma and hepatitis B virus infection.

This clonotype showed up just a few times. The V call is TRBV29-1, the J call TRBJ1-2; D call uncertain. Per germline, CDR1 SQVTM and CDR2 ANQGSEA. This CDR3 contains 12 residues. V lost 3 bases and J 2 bases, leaving 7 bases between the germline ends. CDR3 nucleotide sequence: TGCAGCGTTGAGGAGGAAAACTATGGCTACACCTTC. Residues: CSVEEENYGYTF.

The V and J genes are TRBV4-1 and TRBJ1-2; the match to TRBD1 covers 7 bases. V lost 4 bases, J lost 3 bases, and 5 bases stayed unmatched. This CDR3 has 14 residues. The germline V gene encodes CDR1 MGHRA and CDR2 YSYEKL. CDR3 sequence (DNA): TGCGCCAGCAGCCCTACTGGGACAGACTATGGCTACACCTTC. Amino acid sequence: CASSPTGTDYGYTF.